Following are 17 T cell receptor beta chains from one sample sequenced in a study of T-cell memory formation after mild COVID-19. TCRdb re-analysed the 5' RACE reads in MiXCR, keeping a single row per CDR3 protein. In the table there are 300,000 to 400,000 distinct CDR3 sequences, 13% to 15% of which are singletons. Sample: PBMCs or a T cell subset sorted from them (not recorded which). The source of these receptors is a man between 18 and 29 years old who had mild COVID-19 (a few samples of this study predate the infection). Cell type and time point are not known.

Ten or more counts support this clonotype. V and J are TRBV11-2 and TRBJ2-1; 9 bases align to TRBD2. Germline CDR1 and CDR2: SGHAT and FQNNGV. The CDR3 has 16 amino acids. V gave up 5 bases and J gave up 5 bases; unmatched junction bases: 10. CDR3 coding DNA: TGTGCCAGCAGCCTACAGCGCGGGGGGGTGGACAATGAGCAGTTCTTC. Translation: CASSLQRGGVDNEQFF.

This chain joins TRBV4-1 and TRBJ2-3, with a tentative D call TRBD1 (6 bases). CDR1 and CDR2 (germline): MGHRA, YSYEKL. This CDR3 spans 14 amino acids. V was shortened by 1 base and J by 6 bases, with 11 bases between the two germline ends. In DNA, the CDR3 is TGCGCCAGCAGCCAAGCTGGGACACTCGATACGCAGTATTTT. This translates into CASSQAGTLDTQYF.

V and J are TRBV27 and TRBJ1-5, with a possible D match to TRBD1 (6 bases). The V end lost 3 bases, the J end lost 5 bases, and 11 bases lay between the germline ends. The CDR3 has 14 residues. Germline CDR1 MNHEY, CDR2 SMNVEV (reference sequence). CDR3 in amino acids: CASSFAGGDQPQHF. The CDR3 DNA is TGTGCCAGCAGTTTTGCGGGGGGCGATCAGCCCCAGCATTTT.

The chain employs TRBV6-5 and TRBJ2-3, with unresolved D. Per the germline V gene, CDR1 is MNHEY and CDR2 is SVGAGI. Trimming shortened V by 10 bases and J by 2 bases, and 13 bases separated the two germline ends. The CDR3 is 13 amino acids. CDR3 bases: TGTGCCACCACGGACCCACCCACAGATACGCAGTATTTT. Translating it yields CATTDPPTDTQYF.

Ten or more counts support this clonotype. This chain uses TRBV9 with TRBJ2-3; 9 bases are a match to TRBD2. Per germline, CDR1 SGDLS and CDR2 YYNGEE. CDR3 length equals 16 residues. Trimming cost V 0 bases and J 2 bases; bases outside gene matches: 4. CDR3 loop: CASSVDAGGLTDTQYF. The CDR3 bases are TGTGCCAGCAGCGTAGATGCGGGGGGGCTCACAGATACGCAGTATTTT.

The chain joins TRBV14 to TRBJ1-2, with D hard to call. V lost 1 base, J lost 1 base, and 13 bases lay in between. This CDR3 has 16 residues. Germline V CDR1 and CDR2: SGHDN, FVKESK. CDR3 residues: CASSQGWGWGNYGYTF. The DNA for the CDR3 is TGTGCCAGCAGCCAAGGATGGGGATGGGGTAACTATGGCTACACCTTC. Based on the CDR3 plus reference TRBV14 and TRBJ1-2, the full variable domain is EAGVTQFPSHSVIEKGQTVTLRCDPISGHDNLYWYRRVMGKEIKFLLHFVKESKQDESGMPNNRFLAERTGGTYSTLKVQPAELEDSGVYFCASSQGWGWGNYGYTFGSGTRLTVV.

This clonotype was seen a handful of times. The chain links TRBV2 to TRBJ2-3; TRBD1 aligns across 7 bases. CDR3 length: 11 residues. The V gene end was trimmed by 9 bases and the J gene end by 6 bases; junction bases not matched to a gene: 3. Germline V gene lookup returns CDR1 SNHLY and CDR2 FYNNEI. The CDR3 spells CARQGLDTQYF. As DNA, the CDR3 is TGTGCCAGACAGGGGCTCGATACGCAGTATTTT.

This clonotype was seen only a few times. The rearrangement links TRBV24-1 to TRBJ2-1; TRBD2 aligns across 8 bases. Germline assignment: CDR1 KGHDR and CDR2 SFDVKD. V lost 0 bases, J lost 8 bases, and 5 bases stayed unmatched. The CDR3 spans 15 residues. As DNA, the CDR3 is TGTGCCACCAGTGATTTGGCGCCGGGAGGGGATGAGCAGTTCTTC. This codes for CATSDLAPGGDEQFF.

This clonotype has just a few counts. The rearrangement links TRBV6-5 to TRBJ1-2; D gene ambiguous. Trimming removed 4 bases from V and 3 bases from J, with 21 bases in between. From germline, CDR1 is MNHEY and CDR2 SVGAGI. CDR3 length equals 17 residues. CDR3 loop: CASSSLPGPVLYYGYTF. The CDR3 DNA reads TGTGCCAGCAGTTCCTTACCGGGCCCCGTCCTTTACTATGGCTACACCTTC.

The gene calls are TRBV6-2 or TRBV6-3 and TRBJ2-2, with 12 bases identical to TRBD2. Trimming at V came to 6 bases and at J to 8 bases, leaving 7 bases not matched to a gene. This CDR3 spans 15 amino acids. Germline CDR1 is MNHEY and CDR2 is SVGEGT. The CDR3 DNA is TGTGCCAGCAGCCTGCGACTAGCGGGGGCTGGGGAGCTGTTTTTT. It specifies CASSLRLAGAGELFF.

The chain carries TRBV9 and TRBJ1-6; 9 bases map to TRBD1. The germline gives CDR1 SGDLS, CDR2 YYNGEE. The CDR3 length is 14 residues. V gave up 3 bases and J gave up 12 bases; unmatched junction bases: 7. The CDR3 spells CASSGGQGREPLHF. The CDR3 DNA reads as TGTGCCAGCAGCGGGGGACAGGGCCGGGAACCCCTCCACTTT.

This clonotype was recorded a few times. This rearrangement joins TRBV20-1 to TRBJ1-1; D gene ambiguous. The length of the CDR3 is 15 residues. The ends were cut back, 6 bases at V and 0 bases at J, with 17 bases in the middle. Looked up from germline, CDR1 is DFQATT and CDR2 is SNEGSKA (reference sequence). CDR3 bases: TGCAGTGCCGCCGAGTTACGCGGTGTGAACACTGAAGCTTTCTTT. This encodes CSAAELRGVNTEAFF.

This clonotype was counted ten times or more. The chain uses TRBV6-6 and TRBJ1-1; TRBD1 agrees at 7 bases. Germline assignment: CDR1 MNHNY and CDR2 SVGAGI (reference sequence). Trimming at V came to 2 bases and at J to 7 bases, leaving 4 bases not matched to a gene. The CDR3 has 13 residues. The CDR3 is CASSYGQVHEAFF. The CDR3 bases are TGTGCCAGCAGTTACGGACAGGTACATGAAGCTTTCTTT.

This clonotype came up a few times. The V and J genes are TRBV12-3 or TRBV12-4 and TRBJ2-7, with a tentative D call TRBD2 (6 bases). This CDR3 has 14 amino acids. V lost 5 bases and J lost 1, with 12 bases in between. CDR3 DNA sequence: TGTGCCAGCAGTGGTTCAGGGAGGTCCTACGAGCAGTACTTC. It codes for CASSGSGRSYEQYF.

This clonotype has only a few counts. V usage is TRBV19 and J usage is TRBJ1-5, with 8 positions matching TRBD1. Germline CDR1 is LNHDA and CDR2 is SQIVND (reference sequence). The CDR3 contains 14 residues. After removal of 5 bases from V and 3 bases from J, the junction contained 3 bases not matched to a gene. The CDR3 region has the DNA TGTGCCAGTAGTTCACAGGGGGACAATCAGCCCCAGCATTTT. Translation gives CASSSQGDNQPQHF.

The chain employs TRBV27 and TRBJ2-6, with D uncertain. Germline assignment: CDR1 MNHEY and CDR2 SMNVEV (reference sequence). The CDR3 is 15 residues long. V dropped 5 bases and J dropped 0 bases, with 8 bases sitting between them. CDR3 protein: CASSRSSSGANVLTF. For the CDR3, the DNA is TGTGCCAGCAGTCGCAGTAGCTCTGGGGCCAACGTCCTGACTTTC.

The chain recombines TRBV10-3 with TRBJ2-5, with 10 nucleotides matching TRBD1. This CDR3 is built from 14 residues. In germline, CDR1 is ENHRY, CDR2 SYGVKD. V shed 6 bases, J shed 4 bases, and the junction held 5 bases outside the gene matches. CDR3 amino acids: CAISPGTGVETQYF. CDR3 nucleotide sequence: TGTGCCATCAGCCCCGGGACAGGGGTAGAGACCCAGTACTTC.